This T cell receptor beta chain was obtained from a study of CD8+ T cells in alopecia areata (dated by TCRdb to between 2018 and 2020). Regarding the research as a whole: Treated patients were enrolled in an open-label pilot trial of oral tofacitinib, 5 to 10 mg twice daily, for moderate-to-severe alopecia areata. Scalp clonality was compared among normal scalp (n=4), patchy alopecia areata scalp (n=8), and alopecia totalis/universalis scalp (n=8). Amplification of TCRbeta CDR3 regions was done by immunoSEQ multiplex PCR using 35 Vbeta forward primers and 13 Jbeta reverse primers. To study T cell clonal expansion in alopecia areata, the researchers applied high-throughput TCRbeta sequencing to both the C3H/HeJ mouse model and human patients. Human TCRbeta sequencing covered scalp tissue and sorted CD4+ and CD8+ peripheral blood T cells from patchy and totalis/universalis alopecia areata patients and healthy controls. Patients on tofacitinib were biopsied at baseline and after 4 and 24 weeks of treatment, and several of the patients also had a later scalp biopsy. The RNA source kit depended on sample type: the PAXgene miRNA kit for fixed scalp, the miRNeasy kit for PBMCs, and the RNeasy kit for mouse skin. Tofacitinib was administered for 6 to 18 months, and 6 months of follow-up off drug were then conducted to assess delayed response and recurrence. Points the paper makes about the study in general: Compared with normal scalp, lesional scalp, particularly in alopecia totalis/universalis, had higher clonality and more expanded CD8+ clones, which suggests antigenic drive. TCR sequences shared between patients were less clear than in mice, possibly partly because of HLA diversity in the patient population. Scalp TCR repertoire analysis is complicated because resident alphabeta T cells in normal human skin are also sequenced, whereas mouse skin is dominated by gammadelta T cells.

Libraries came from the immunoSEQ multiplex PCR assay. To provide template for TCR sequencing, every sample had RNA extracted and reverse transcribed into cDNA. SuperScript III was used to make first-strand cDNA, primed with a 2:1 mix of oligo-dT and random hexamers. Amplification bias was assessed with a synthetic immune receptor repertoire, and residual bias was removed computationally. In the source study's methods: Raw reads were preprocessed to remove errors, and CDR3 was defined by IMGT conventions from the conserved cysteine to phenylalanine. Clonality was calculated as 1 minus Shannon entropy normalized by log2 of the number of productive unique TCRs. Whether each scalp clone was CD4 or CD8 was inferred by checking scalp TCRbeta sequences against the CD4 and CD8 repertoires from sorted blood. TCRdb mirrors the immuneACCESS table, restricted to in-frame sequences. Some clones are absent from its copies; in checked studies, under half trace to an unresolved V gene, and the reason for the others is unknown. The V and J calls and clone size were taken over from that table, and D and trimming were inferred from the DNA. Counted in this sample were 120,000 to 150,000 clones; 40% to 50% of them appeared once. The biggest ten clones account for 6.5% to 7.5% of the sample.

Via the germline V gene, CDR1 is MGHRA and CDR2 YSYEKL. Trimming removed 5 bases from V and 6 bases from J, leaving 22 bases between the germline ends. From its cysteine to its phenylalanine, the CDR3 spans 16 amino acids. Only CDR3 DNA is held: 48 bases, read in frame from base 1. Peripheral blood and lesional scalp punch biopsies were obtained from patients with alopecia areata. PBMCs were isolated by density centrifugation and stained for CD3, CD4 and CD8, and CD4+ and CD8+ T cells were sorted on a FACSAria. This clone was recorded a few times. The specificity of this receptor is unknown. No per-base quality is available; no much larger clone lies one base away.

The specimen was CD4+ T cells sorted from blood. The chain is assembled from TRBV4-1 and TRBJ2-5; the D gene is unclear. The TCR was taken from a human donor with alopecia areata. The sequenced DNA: TGCGCCAGCAGCGTGTCTGGCGCCGCGGTGTGGAAGACCCAGTACTTC. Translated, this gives CASSVSGAAVWKTQYF.